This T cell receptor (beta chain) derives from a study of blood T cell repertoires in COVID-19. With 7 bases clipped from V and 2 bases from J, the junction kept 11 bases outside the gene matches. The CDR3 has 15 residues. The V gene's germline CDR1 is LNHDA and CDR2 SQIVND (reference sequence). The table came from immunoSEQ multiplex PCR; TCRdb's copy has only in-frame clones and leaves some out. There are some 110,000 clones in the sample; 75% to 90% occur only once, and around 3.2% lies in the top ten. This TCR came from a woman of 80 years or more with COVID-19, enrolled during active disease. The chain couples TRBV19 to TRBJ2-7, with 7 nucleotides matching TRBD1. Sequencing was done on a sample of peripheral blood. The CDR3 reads CASMASPGQPYEQYF. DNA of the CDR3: TGTGCCAGTATGGCCTCTCCGGGACAGCCCTACGAGCAGTACTTC. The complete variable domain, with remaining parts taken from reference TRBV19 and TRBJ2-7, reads DGGITQSPKYLFRKEGQNVTLSCEQNLNHDAMYWYRQDPGQGLRLIYYSQIVNDFQKGDIAEGYSVSREKKESFPLTVTSAQKNPTAFYLCASMASPGQPYEQYFGPGTRLTVT.